Shown below are 28 T cell receptor beta chains from a single sample sequenced in a study of response to subunit inactivated influenza vaccine. TCRdb itself ran the RT-PCR reads through MiXCR, one entry per CDR3 protein. The sample lists under 950,000 distinct CDR3 sequences, 21% occurring once. The source was PBMCs from blood, collected 5 days after vaccination. These receptors were obtained from a man between 50 and 59 years old who received an inactivated influenza vaccine.

V and J are TRBV7-2 and TRBJ1-1; the D is unclear. CDR3 length: 15 amino acids. Per the germline V gene, CDR1 is SGHTA and CDR2 is FQGNSA. Trimming cost V 5 bases and J 1 base, with 14 bases left between them. The CDR3 coding sequence is TGTGCCAGCAGCCCTAGCCGGGCCCAGAACACTGAAGCTTTCTTT. Translated, it gives CASSPSRAQNTEAFF.

This clonotype was picked up a small number of times. The chain links TRBV6-2 or TRBV6-3 to TRBJ2-7; D is perhaps TRBD1 (6 bases). Germline CDR1 and CDR2: MNHEY and SVGEGT. V was pared by 2 bases and J by 2 bases, with 16 bases between. This CDR3 has 16 amino acids. The CDR3 sequence is CASSYGVAGAPYEQYF. CDR3 coding DNA: TGTGCCAGCAGTTACGGCGTGGCAGGGGCCCCCTACGAGCAGTACTTC.

This clonotype has at least ten counts. The V call is TRBV5-1, the J call TRBJ2-1; 7 bases align to TRBD2. Trimming cost V 0 bases and J 6 bases; bases outside gene matches: 0. CDR3 length: 13 amino acids. Germline CDR1 and CDR2: SGHRS and YFSETQ. CDR3: CASSLGTSNEQFF. DNA of the CDR3: TGCGCCAGCAGCTTGGGGACTAGCAATGAGCAGTTCTTC.

This clonotype was found a few times. The chain is built from TRBV6-5 and TRBJ1-1; 10 bases are a match to TRBD1. J gave up 9 bases and V 5 bases, and 3 bases lay outside the gene matches. CDR1 and CDR2 (germline): MNHEY, SVGAGI. The CDR3 totals 12 residues. CDR3 loop: CASSGDRGKAFF. CDR3 in DNA: TGTGCCAGCAGTGGGGACAGGGGTAAAGCTTTCTTT.

The chain is built from TRBV28 and TRBJ2-7, with D maybe TRBD1 (6 bases). CDR3 size: 13 residues. The V and J ends lost 4 bases and 6 bases respectively, with 13 bases between them. The germline V gene has CDR1 MDHEN and CDR2 SYDVKM. The CDR3 sequence: CASSSPDRFEQYF. In nucleotides, the CDR3 is TGTGCCAGCAGTTCACCGGACAGATTCGAGCAGTACTTC. The full variable domain, in which reference TRBV28 and TRBJ2-7 provide the parts outside the CDR3, is DVKVTQSSRYLVKRTGEKVFLECVQDMDHENMFWYRQDPGLGLRLIYFSYDVKMKEKGDIPEGYSVSREKKERFSLILESASTNQTSMYLCASSSPDRFEQYFGPGTRLTVT.

V gene TRBV12-3 or TRBV12-4 combines with J gene TRBJ2-7; possibly TRBD1 or TRBD2 for D (5 bases each). This CDR3 has 12 amino acids. Between the trimmed V and J ends, which lost 4 bases and 7 bases, there was a span of 11 bases. The CDR3: CASSWDRGEQYF. CDR3 DNA sequence: TGTGCCAGCAGTTGGGACCGGGGAGAGCAGTACTTC.

The V call is TRBV6-5, the J call TRBJ2-7, with D possibly being TRBD1 or TRBD2 (5 bases each). CDR1 MNHEY and CDR2 SVGAGI come from the germline V gene. This CDR3 spans 14 amino acids. Between the trimmed V and J ends, which lost 2 bases and 4 bases, there was a span of 12 bases. CDR3 loop: CASSYRRGAYEQYF. CDR3 nucleotide sequence: TGTGCCAGCAGTTACCGTCGAGGGGCTTACGAGCAGTACTTC.

V usage is TRBV6-5 and J usage is TRBJ2-5, with D tentatively TRBD1 or TRBD2 (5 bases each). The CDR3 contains 13 residues. Per germline, CDR1 MNHEY and CDR2 SVGAGI. Trimming shortened V by 3 bases and J by 5 bases, and 10 bases separated the two germline ends. In nucleotides, the CDR3 is TGTGCCAGCAGTTATCGAGAGGGGGAGACCCAGTACTTC. The encoded protein is CASSYREGETQYF.

This clonotype has just a few counts. This chain joins TRBV7-2 and TRBJ2-1; the D gene is possibly TRBD2 (5 bases). The CDR3 runs to 17 residues. The germline CDR1 and CDR2 sequences are SGHTA and FQGNSA. The V and J ends lost 2 bases and 0 bases respectively, with 14 bases between them. DNA of the CDR3: TGTGCCAGCAGCTTATCCGGCGGGTTCCGCTCCTACAATGAGCAGTTCTTC. It is translated as CASSLSGGFRSYNEQFF.

This chain connects TRBV18 to TRBJ2-5; weak D call: TRBD1 (5 bases). The CDR3 runs 15 residues. The germline CDR1 and CDR2 sequences are KGHSH and LQKENI. Trimming took off 4 bases at V and 4 bases at J, with 16 bases between the two ends. The CDR3 spells CASSQSDILGETQYF. DNA for the CDR3: TGTGCCAGCTCACAGTCGGACATATTAGGAGAGACCCAGTACTTC. The complete variable domain, with remaining parts taken from reference TRBV18 and TRBJ2-5, reads NAGVMQNPRHLVRRRGQEARLRCSPMKGHSHVYWYRQLPEEGLKFMVYLQKENIIDESGMPKERFSAEFPKEGPSILRIQQVVRGDSAAYFCASSQSDILGETQYFGPGTRLLVL.

The gene calls are TRBV7-3 and TRBJ2-2; D possibly corresponds to TRBD1 (6 bases). From germline, CDR1 is SGHTA and CDR2 FQGTGA. This CDR3 has 13 amino acids. The V end lost 5 bases, the J end lost 7 bases, and 11 bases lay between the germline ends. The DNA for the CDR3 is TGTGCCAGCAGCGCCAGGGGTGGCGGGGAGCTGTTTTTT. Translating it yields CASSARGGGELFF.

This clonotype turned up a few times. The chain is built from TRBV11-2 and TRBJ2-2; D uncertain. Germline CDR1 SGHAT, CDR2 FQNNGV. This CDR3 spans 16 amino acids. The V end lost 0 bases, the J end lost 0 bases, and 8 bases lay between the germline ends. The CDR3 here is CASSLESPANTGELFF. In DNA form, the CDR3 reads TGTGCCAGCAGCTTAGAGTCACCTGCGAACACCGGGGAGCTGTTTTTT.

Only a few counts were recorded for this clonotype. This rearrangement joins TRBV20-1 to TRBJ1-5; D might be TRBD1 (5 bases). The CDR3 is 15 amino acids. Per the germline V gene, CDR1 is DFQATT and CDR2 is SNEGSKA (reference sequence). V dropped 4 bases and J dropped 3 bases, with 16 bases sitting between them. This CDR3 reads CSATPQGYLNQPQHF. The CDR3 region has the DNA TGCAGTGCTACCCCTCAGGGCTATCTCAATCAGCCCCAGCATTTT.

This chain joins TRBV2 and TRBJ1-6; D gene unclear. Germline-derived CDR1 and CDR2 are SNHLY and FYNNEI. This CDR3 region has 14 residues. Trimming pared 5 bases from V and 7 bases from J, leaving 12 bases between. CDR3 DNA sequence: TGTGCCAGCAGTCCCTGGACGGGGAATTCACCCCTCCACTTT. Amino acid sequence: CASSPWTGNSPLHF.

V and J are TRBV11-1 and TRBJ2-2; D may be TRBD1 (5 bases). The CDR3 has 13 amino acids. Per the germline V gene, CDR1 is SGHAT and CDR2 is FQDESV (reference sequence). The V end was cut by 5 bases, the J end by 6 bases, with 10 bases between. CDR3 residues: CASSPGWAGELFF. The CDR3 DNA is TGTGCCAGCAGCCCAGGGTGGGCCGGGGAGCTGTTTTTT.

The chain carries TRBV20-1 and TRBJ2-1; D may be TRBD1 or TRBD2 (5 bases each). V lost 0 bases to trimming and J lost 4 bases, with 16 bases between them. CDR1 and CDR2 (germline): DFQATT, SNEGSKA (reference sequence). This CDR3 has 16 amino acids. CDR3 loop: CSARDRARDPYNEQFF. CDR3 coding DNA: TGCAGTGCTAGAGATAGGGCTCGGGACCCTTACAATGAGCAGTTCTTC.

The chain links TRBV27 to TRBJ1-5; possibly TRBD1 for D (5 bases). The CDR3 runs 14 residues. Between the trimmed V and J ends, which lost 5 bases and 7 bases, there was a span of 15 bases. CDR1 and CDR2 (germline): MNHEY, SMNVEV (reference sequence). The CDR3 DNA follows: TGTGCCAGCAGTGACGGATTTCGGGACCAGCCCCAGCATTTT. The encoded protein is CASSDGFRDQPQHF.

This clonotype was observed at least ten times. The chain has TRBV5-1 and TRBJ2-3; D call uncertain. CDR1 is SGHRS, CDR2 YFSETQ, per germline. This CDR3 spans 15 amino acids. The ends were cut back, 0 bases at V and 1 base at J, with 9 bases in the middle. The CDR3 sequence: CASSLGQWRTDTQYF. The CDR3 DNA follows: TGCGCCAGCAGCTTGGGCCAGTGGCGCACAGATACGCAGTATTTT.

This chain uses TRBV7-6 with TRBJ2-2; 8 bases align to TRBD1. The CDR3 covers 13 residues. Per germline, CDR1 SGHVS and CDR2 FNYEAQ. The junction had 4 bases not matched to a gene; V was cut back by 6 bases and J by 7 bases. CDR3 residues: CASSFTGGGELFF. Written as DNA, the CDR3 is TGTGCCAGCAGTTTCACAGGGGGCGGGGAGCTGTTTTTT.

The genes are TRBV12-3 or TRBV12-4 and TRBJ2-3, with TRBD2 matching 10 bases. The CDR3 runs 15 residues. The junction had 7 bases not matched to a gene; V was cut back by 8 bases and J by 2 bases. This chain's CDR3 is CASRRAGGFTDTQYF. The CDR3 nucleotides read TGTGCCAGCCGGCGAGCGGGGGGGTTCACAGATACGCAGTATTTT.

This clonotype has more than one count but fewer than ten. The chain has TRBV4-3 and TRBJ2-1; TRBD2 aligns across 12 bases. From germline, CDR1 is LGHNA and CDR2 YSLEER. The CDR3 is 19 amino acids. After removal of 5 bases from V and 8 bases from J, the junction contained 19 bases not matched to a gene. In DNA form, the CDR3 reads TGCGCCAGCAGCACGCAAAGGGGGAGACTAGCGGGGGTGTCCCATGAGCAGTTCTTC. Amino acids: CASSTQRGRLAGVSHEQFF.

The sample holds many counts of this clonotype. The V call is TRBV7-2, the J call TRBJ2-1, with 11 bases that match TRBD2. CDR1 is SGHTA and CDR2 is FQGNSA in the germline V gene. CDR3 length equals 15 residues. J gave up 5 bases and V 2 bases, and 2 bases lay outside the gene matches. The CDR3 bases are TGTGCCAGCAGCTTAACTAGCGGGGGAGACAATGAGCAGTTCTTC. As protein: CASSLTSGGDNEQFF.

About this clonotype: One end of the junction does not line up with germline, which may come from a read error. The gene calls are TRBV25-1 and TRBJ2-1; possible D gene TRBD2, 6 bases. The CDR3 loop spans 18 amino acids. Per germline, CDR1 MGHDK and CDR2 SYGVNS. The CDR3 region has the DNA TGTGCCAACAGTGGTAGGTTGCGGGATAATTTCTCCTACAATGAGCAGTTCTTC. It specifies CANSGRLRDNFSYNEQFF.

This clonotype was detected only once. This likely comes from a read error, as the CDR3 has no conserved phenylalanine or tryptophan at its end. The chain combines TRBV4-2 with TRBJ2-3, with a weak D call TRBD1 (5 bases). Germline V lookup: CDR1 LGHNA, CDR2 YNFKEQ. This CDR3 region has 13 residues. Trimming shortened V by 3 bases and J by 4 bases, and 8 bases separated the two germline ends. The CDR3: CASSQGLADTQYL. Written as DNA, the CDR3 is TGTGCCAGCAGCCAGGGGCTCGCAGATACGCAGTATTTG.

This clonotype is a singleton in its sample. V usage is TRBV29-1 and J usage is TRBJ2-1; 11 bases map to TRBD2. This CDR3 has 15 amino acids. J lost 9 bases, V lost 6 bases, and 13 bases had no gene match. Germline assignment: CDR1 SQVTM and CDR2 ANQGSEA. The CDR3: CSVLAGGLSWGEQFF. CDR3 bases: TGCAGCGTCCTAGCGGGGGGTCTCTCCTGGGGTGAGCAGTTCTTC.

The rearrangement joins TRBV2 to TRBJ2-3; 7 bases line up with TRBD2. The V gene's germline CDR1 is SNHLY and CDR2 FYNNEI. This CDR3 spans 14 amino acids. V lost 7 bases and J lost 5; bases outside the gene matches: 9. The CDR3 reads CASTGLGKRDTQYF. CDR3 nucleotides: TGTGCCAGCACAGGACTAGGGAAGAGAGATACGCAGTATTTT.

This clonotype was counted a few times. The gene calls are TRBV9 and TRBJ1-1, with TRBD1 matching 9 bases. J lost 3 bases, V lost 2 bases, and 2 bases had no gene match. Germline-derived CDR1 and CDR2 are SGDLS and YYNGEE. The CDR3 is made up of 14 amino acids. In nucleotides, the CDR3 is TGTGCCAGCAGCGTGGGGGACAGGGACACTGAAGCTTTCTTT. Protein: CASSVGDRDTEAFF.

The chain couples TRBV7-9 to TRBJ2-2; TRBD1 might be the D (5 bases). CDR1 is SEHNR, CDR2 FQNEAQ, per germline (reference sequence). The V end was cut by 5 bases, the J end by 4 bases, with 17 bases between. CDR3 length equals 16 residues. CDR3 sequence (DNA): TGTGCCAGCAGCCCAAGGTGGCAGGGCAGCACCGGGGAGCTGTTTTTT. It translates to CASSPRWQGSTGELFF.